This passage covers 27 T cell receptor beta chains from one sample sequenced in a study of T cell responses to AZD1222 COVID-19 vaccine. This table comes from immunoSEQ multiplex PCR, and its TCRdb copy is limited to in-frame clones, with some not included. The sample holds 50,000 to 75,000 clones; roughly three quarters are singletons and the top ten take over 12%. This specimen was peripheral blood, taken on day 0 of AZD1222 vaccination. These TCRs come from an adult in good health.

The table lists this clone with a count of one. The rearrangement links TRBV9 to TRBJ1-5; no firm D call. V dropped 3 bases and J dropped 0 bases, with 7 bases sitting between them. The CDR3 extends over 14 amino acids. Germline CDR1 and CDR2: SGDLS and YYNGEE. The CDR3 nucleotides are TGTGCCAGCAGCGCACTCGATAGCAATCAGCCCCAGCATTTT. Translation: CASSALDSNQPQHF.

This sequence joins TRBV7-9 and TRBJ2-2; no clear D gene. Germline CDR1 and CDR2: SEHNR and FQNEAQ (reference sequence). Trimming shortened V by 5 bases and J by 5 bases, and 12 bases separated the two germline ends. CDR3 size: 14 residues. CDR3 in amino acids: CASSPGQLTGELFF. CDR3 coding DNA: TGTGCCAGCAGCCCTGGGCAGTTGACCGGGGAGCTGTTTTTT.

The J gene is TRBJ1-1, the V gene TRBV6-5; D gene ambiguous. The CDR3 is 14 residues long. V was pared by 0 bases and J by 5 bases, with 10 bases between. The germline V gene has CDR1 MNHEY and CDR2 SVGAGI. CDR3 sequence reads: CASSYSNVGTEAFF. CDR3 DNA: TGTGCCAGCAGTTACTCGAATGTGGGGACTGAAGCTTTCTTT.

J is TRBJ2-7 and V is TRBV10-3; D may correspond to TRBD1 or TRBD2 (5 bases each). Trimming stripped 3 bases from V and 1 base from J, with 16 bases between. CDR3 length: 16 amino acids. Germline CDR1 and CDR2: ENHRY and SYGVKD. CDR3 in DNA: TGTGCCATCAGTGATTCTACTCGGGGCAGATCCTACGAGCAGTACTTC. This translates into CAISDSTRGRSYEQYF.

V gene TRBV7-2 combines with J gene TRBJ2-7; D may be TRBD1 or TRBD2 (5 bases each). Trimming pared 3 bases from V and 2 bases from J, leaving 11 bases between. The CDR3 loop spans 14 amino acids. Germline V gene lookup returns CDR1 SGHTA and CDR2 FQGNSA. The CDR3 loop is CASSFVRGAYEQYF. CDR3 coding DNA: TGTGCCAGCAGCTTCGTGAGGGGTGCCTACGAGCAGTACTTC.

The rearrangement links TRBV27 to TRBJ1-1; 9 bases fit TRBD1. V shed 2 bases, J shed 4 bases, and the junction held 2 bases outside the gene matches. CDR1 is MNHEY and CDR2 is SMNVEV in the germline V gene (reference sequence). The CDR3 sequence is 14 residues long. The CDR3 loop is CASSLLDRGTEAFF. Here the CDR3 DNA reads TGTGCCAGCAGTTTACTGGACAGGGGCACTGAAGCTTTCTTT.

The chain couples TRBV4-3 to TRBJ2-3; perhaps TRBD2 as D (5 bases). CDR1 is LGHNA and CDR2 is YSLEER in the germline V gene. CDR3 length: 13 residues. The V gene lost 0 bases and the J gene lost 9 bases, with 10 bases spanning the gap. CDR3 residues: CASSQDPGSTQYF. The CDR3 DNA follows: TGCGCCAGCAGCCAAGACCCGGGGTCGACGCAGTATTTT.

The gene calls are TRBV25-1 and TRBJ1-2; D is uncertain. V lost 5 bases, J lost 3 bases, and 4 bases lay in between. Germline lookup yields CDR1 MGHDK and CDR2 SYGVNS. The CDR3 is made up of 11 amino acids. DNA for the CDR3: TGTGCCAGCAGTATGGACTATGGCTACACCTTC. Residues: CASSMDYGYTF.

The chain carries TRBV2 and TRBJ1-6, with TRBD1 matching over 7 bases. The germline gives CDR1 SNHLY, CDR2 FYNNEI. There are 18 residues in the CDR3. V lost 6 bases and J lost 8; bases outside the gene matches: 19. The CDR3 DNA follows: TGTGCCAGCAGCCCTACGTGGTGGGAGGGGGCGTCGGATTCACCCCTCCACTTT. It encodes CASSPTWWEGASDSPLHF.

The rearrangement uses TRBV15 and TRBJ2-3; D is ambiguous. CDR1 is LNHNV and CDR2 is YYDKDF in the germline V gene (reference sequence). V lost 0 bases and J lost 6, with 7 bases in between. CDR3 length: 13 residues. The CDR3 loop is CATSREFTDTQYF. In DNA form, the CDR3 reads TGTGCCACCAGCAGAGAGTTTACGGATACGCAGTATTTT.

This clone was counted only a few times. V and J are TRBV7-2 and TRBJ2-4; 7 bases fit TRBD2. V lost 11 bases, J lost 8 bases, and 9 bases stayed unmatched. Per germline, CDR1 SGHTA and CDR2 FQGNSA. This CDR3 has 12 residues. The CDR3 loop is CASRGGRDIQYF. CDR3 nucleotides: TGTGCCTCACGCGGAGGGAGGGACATTCAGTACTTC.

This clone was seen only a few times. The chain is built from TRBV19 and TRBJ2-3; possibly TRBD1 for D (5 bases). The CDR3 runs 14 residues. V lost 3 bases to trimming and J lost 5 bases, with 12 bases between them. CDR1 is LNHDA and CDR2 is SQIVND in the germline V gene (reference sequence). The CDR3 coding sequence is TGTGCCAGTAGTATTAGTGGGGCTCAAGATACGCAGTATTTT. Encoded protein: CASSISGAQDTQYF.

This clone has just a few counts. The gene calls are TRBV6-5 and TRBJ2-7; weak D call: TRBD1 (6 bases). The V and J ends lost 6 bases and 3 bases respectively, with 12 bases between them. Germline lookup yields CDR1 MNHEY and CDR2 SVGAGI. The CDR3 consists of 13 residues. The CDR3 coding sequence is TGTGCCAGCAGCCGGGACACCAACTACGAGCAGTACTTC. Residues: CASSRDTNYEQYF.

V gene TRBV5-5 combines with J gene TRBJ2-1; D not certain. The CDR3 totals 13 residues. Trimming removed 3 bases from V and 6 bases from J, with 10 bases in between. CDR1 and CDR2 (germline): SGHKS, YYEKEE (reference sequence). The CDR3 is CASSSVSLNEQFF. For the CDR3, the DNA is TGTGCCAGCAGCTCAGTAAGTCTCAATGAGCAGTTCTTC.

CDR3 residues: CASSSRAGSETQYF. CDR3 nucleotide sequence: TGTGCCAGCAGCTCTCGGGCAGGGAGTGAGACCCAGTACTTC. V is TRBV7-9 and J is TRBJ2-5, with D perhaps TRBD1 or TRBD2 (5 bases each). The CDR3 consists of 14 residues. Deletions cut 4 bases from V and 5 bases from J, with 14 bases between. Germline assignment: CDR1 SEHNR and CDR2 FQNEAQ (reference sequence).

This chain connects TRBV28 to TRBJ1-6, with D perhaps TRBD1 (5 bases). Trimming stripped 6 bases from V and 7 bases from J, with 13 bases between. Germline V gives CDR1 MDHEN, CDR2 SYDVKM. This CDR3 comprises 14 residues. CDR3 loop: CASRSPGLNSPLHF. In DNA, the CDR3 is TGTGCCAGCAGGTCACCGGGGCTAAATTCACCCCTCCACTTT. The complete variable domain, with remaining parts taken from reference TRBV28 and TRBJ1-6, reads DVKVTQSSRYLVKRTGEKVFLECVQDMDHENMFWYRQDPGLGLRLIYFSYDVKMKEKGDIPEGYSVSREKKERFSLILESASTNQTSMYLCASRSPGLNSPLHFGNGTRLTVT.

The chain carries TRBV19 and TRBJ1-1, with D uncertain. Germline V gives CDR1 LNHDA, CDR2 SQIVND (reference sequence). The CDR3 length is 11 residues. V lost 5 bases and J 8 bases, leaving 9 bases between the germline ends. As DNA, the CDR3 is TGTGCCAGTAGTTTGGGCAGCGAAGCTTTCTTT. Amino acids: CASSLGSEAFF.

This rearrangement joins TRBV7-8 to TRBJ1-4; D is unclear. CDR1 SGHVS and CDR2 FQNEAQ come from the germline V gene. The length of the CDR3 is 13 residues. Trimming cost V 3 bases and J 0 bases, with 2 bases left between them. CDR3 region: CASSFSTNEKLFF. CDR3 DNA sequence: TGTGCCAGCAGCTTTTCAACTAATGAAAAACTGTTTTTT.

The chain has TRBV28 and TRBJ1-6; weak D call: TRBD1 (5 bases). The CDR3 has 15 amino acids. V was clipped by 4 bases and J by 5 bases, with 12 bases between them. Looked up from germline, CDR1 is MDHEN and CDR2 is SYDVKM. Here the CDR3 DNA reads TGTGCCAGCAGTTCCCCGACAGATAATAATTCACCCCTCCACTTT. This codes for CASSSPTDNNSPLHF.

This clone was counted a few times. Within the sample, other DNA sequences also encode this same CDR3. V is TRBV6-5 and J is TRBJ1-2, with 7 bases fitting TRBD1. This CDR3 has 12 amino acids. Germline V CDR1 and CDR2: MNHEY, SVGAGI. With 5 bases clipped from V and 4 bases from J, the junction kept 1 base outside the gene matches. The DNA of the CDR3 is TGTGCCAGCAGTCCAGGGGGCTATGGCTACACCTTC. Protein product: CASSPGGYGYTF.

CDR3 in amino acids: CASTPEGDSYNEQFF. The CDR3 DNA follows: TGTGCCAGCACCCCTGAGGGCGACTCGTACAATGAGCAGTTCTTC. This chain connects TRBV7-9 to TRBJ2-1, with D tentatively TRBD2 (5 bases). This CDR3 comprises 15 residues. Trimming stripped 7 bases from V and 4 bases from J, with 17 bases between. CDR1 is SEHNR and CDR2 is FQNEAQ in the germline V gene (reference sequence).

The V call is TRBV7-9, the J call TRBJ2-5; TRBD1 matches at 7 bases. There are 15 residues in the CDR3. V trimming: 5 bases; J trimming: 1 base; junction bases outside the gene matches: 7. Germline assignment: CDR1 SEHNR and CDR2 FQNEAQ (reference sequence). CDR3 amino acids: CASSQRDSLQETQYF. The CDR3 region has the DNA TGTGCCAGCAGCCAACGGGACAGCCTCCAAGAGACCCAGTACTTC.

CDR3 in amino acids: CASSRDQGGINEQFF. The DNA for the CDR3 is TGTGCCAGCAGTCGGGACCAAGGAGGGATAAATGAGCAGTTCTTC. The chain couples TRBV11-3 to TRBJ2-1, with D possibly being TRBD2 (6 bases). The CDR3 totals 15 residues. Germline-derived CDR1 and CDR2 are SGHNT and YENEEA. With 6 bases removed from V and 7 bases from J, the gap between germline ends came to 19 bases.

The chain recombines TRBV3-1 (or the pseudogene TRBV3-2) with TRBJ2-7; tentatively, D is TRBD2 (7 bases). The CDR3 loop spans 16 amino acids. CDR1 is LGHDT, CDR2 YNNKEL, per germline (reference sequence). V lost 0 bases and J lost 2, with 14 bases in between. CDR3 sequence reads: CASSQDTGGHPYEQYF. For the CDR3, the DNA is TGTGCCAGCAGCCAAGACACGGGGGGCCATCCCTACGAGCAGTACTTC.

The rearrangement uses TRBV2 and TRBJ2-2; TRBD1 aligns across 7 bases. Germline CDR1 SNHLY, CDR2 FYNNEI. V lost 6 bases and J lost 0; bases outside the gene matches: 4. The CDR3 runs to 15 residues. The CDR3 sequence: CASSGQAANTGELFF. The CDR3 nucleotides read TGTGCCAGCAGCGGACAGGCTGCGAACACCGGGGAGCTGTTTTTT.

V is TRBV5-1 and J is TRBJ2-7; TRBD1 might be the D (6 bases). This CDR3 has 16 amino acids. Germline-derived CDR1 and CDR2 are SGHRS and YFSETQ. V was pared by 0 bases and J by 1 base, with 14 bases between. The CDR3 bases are TGCGCCAGCAGCTTGGGGACAGTGCAGGAATCCTACGAGCAGTACTTC. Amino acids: CASSLGTVQESYEQYF.

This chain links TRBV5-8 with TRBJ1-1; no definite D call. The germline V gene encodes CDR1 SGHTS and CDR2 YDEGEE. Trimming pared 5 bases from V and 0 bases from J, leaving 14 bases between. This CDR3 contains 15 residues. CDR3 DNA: TGTGCCAGCAGTCGTGGCGGACGGTTGAACACTGAAGCTTTCTTT. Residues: CASSRGGRLNTEAFF.